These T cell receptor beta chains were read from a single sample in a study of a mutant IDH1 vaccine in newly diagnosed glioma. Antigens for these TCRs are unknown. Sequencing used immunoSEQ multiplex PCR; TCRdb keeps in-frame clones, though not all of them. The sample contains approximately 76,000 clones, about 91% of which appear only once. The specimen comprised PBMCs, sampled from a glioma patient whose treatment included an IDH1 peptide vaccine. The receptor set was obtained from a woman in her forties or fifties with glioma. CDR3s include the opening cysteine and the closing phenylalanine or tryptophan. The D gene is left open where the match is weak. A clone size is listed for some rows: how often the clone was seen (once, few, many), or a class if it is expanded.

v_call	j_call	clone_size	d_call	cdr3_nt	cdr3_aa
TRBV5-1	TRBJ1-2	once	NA	TGCGCCAGCACCGCTCGCATTACCGGGGGGGGCTCCGGTGGCTACACCTTC	CASTARITGGGSGGYTF
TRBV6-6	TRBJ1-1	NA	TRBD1	TGTGCCAGCGACCTCAGGGGGCCGAACACTGAAGCTTTCTTT	CASDLRGPNTEAFF
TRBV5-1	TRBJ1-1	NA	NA	TGCGCCAGCGCAGCTATACCAAACACTGAAGCTTTCTTT	CASAAIPNTEAFF
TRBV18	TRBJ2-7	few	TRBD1	TGTGCCAGCTCACCCCCAGACAGGGTAATAATTTACGAGCAGTACTTC	CASSPPDRVIIYEQYF
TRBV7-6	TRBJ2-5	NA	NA	TGTGCCAGCAGTGTCGATGGGCTCCAGAAAAAGTACTTC	CASSVDGLQKKYF
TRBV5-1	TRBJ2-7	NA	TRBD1	TGCGCCAGCAGCCCCGGTGGGACAGGGTTTTACGAGCAGTACTTC	CASSPGGTGFYEQYF
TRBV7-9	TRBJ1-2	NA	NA	TGTGCCAGCAGCCTACTTCAGGACTATGGCTACACCTTC	CASSLLQDYGYTF
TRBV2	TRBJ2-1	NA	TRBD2	TGTGCCAGCAGTGGCCTACTAGCGGGACGATACAATGAGCAGTTCTTC	CASSGLLAGRYNEQFF
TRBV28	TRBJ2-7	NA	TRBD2	TGTGCCAGCAGTGTCTCGGGGGCGGGAGGGTTCTACGAGCAGTACTTC	CASSVSGAGGFYEQYF
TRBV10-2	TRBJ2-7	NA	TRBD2	TGCGCCAGCAGTAGTTTACTAGCGGGGGGCTTGGGAGCCTACGAGCAGTACTTC	CASSSLLAGGLGAYEQYF
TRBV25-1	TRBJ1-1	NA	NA	TGTGCCAGCAGTGAATTGGGGACAACTGAAGCTTTCTTT	CASSELGTTEAFF